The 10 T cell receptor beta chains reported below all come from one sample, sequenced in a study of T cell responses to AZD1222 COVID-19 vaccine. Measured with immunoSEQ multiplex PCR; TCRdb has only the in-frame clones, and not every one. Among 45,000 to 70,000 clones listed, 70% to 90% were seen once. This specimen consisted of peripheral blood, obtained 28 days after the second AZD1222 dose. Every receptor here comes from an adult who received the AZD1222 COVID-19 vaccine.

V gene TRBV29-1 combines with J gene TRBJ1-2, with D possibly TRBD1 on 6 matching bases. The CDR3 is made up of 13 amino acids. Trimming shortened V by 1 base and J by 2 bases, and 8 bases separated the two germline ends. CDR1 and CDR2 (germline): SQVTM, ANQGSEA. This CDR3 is CSVEGGGNYGYTF. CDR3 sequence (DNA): TGCAGCGTTGAAGGAGGGGGGAACTATGGCTACACCTTC. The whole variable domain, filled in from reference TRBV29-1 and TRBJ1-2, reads SAVISQKPSRDICQRGTSLTIQCQVDSQVTMMFWYRQQPGQSLTLIATANQGSEATYESGFVIDKFPISRPNLTFSTLTVSNMSPEDSSIYLCSVEGGGNYGYTFGSGTRLTVV.

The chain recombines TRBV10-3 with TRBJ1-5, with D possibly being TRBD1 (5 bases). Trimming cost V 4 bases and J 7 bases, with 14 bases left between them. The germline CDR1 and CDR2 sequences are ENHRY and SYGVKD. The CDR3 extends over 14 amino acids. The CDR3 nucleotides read TGTGCCATCAGTGTTCGCCAGGGAGTCCAGCCCCAGCATTTT. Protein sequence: CAISVRQGVQPQHF.

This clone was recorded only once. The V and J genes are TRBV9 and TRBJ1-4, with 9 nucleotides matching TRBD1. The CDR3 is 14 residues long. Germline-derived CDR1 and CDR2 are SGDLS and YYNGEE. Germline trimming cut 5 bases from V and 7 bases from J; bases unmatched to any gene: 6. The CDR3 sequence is CASSPGTGREKLFF. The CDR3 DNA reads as TGTGCCAGCAGTCCCGGGACAGGGCGTGAAAAACTGTTTTTT.

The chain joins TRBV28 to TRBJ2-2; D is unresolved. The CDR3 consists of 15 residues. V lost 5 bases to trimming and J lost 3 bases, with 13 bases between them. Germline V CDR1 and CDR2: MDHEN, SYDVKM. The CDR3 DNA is TGTGCCAGCAGTCCCCTGTTTGAGTACACCGGGGAGCTGTTTTTT. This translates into CASSPLFEYTGELFF.

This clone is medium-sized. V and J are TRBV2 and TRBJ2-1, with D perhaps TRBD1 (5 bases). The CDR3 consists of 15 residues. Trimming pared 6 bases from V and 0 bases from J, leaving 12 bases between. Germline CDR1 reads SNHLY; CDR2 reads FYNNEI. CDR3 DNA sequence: TGTGCCAGCAGGACCGGACAAGCCTCCTACAATGAGCAGTTCTTC. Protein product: CASRTGQASYNEQFF.

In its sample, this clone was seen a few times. The CDR3 DNA reads as TGTGCCTGGAGTGTAGGCCAGGATAATTCACCCCTCCACTTT. Translated: CAWSVGQDNSPLHF. V and J are TRBV30 and TRBJ1-6; D not resolved. V was clipped by 0 bases and J by 5 bases, with 8 bases between them. Germline CDR1 is GTSNPN and CDR2 is SVGIG (reference sequence). This CDR3 comprises 14 residues.

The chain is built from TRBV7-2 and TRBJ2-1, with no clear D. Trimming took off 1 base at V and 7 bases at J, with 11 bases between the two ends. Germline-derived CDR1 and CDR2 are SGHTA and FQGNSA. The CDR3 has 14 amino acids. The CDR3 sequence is CASSLGGPQNEQFF. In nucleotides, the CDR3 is TGTGCCAGCAGCTTAGGTGGGCCCCAAAATGAGCAGTTCTTC.

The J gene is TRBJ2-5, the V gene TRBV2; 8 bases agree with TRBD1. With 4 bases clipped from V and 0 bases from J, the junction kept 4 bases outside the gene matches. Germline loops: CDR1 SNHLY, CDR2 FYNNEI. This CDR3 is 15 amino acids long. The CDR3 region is CASSGQGRNQETQYF. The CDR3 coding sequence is TGTGCCAGCAGTGGACAGGGGAGGAACCAAGAGACCCAGTACTTC.

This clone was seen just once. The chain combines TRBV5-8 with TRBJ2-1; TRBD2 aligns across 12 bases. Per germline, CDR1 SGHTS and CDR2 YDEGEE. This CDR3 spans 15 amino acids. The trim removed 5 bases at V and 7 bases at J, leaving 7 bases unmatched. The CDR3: CASSSLAGGPNEQFF. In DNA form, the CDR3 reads TGTGCCAGCAGTTCCCTAGCGGGAGGGCCAAATGAGCAGTTCTTC. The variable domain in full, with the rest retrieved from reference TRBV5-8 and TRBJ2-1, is EAGVTQSPTHLIKTRGQQATLRCSPISGHTSVYWYQQALGLGLQFLLWYDEGEERNRGNFPPRFSGRQFPNYSSELNVNALELEDSALYLCASSSLAGGPNEQFFGPGTRLTVL.

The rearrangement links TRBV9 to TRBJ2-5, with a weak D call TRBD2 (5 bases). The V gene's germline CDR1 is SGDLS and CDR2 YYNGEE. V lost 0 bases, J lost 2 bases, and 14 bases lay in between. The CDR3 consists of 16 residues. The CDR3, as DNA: TGTGCCAGCAGCGTAGCTTACGGAACGGGACAAGAGACCCAGTACTTC. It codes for CASSVAYGTGQETQYF.